The 14 T cell receptor beta chains given below trace back to one sample, sequenced in a study of T cell clonality in common variable immunodeficiency. The table came from immunoSEQ multiplex PCR; TCRdb's copy has only in-frame clones and leaves some out. Observed in the sample are tens of thousands of clones, none of them singletons. Material for sequencing was peripheral blood mononuclear cells. These receptors were obtained from a person aged 18-69 years in good health.

Note on this clone: The read terminates 3 residues ahead of where the CDR3 ends, so the germline J gene completes it. The chain joins TRBV6-4 to TRBJ2-1; perhaps TRBD1 as D (6 bases). CDR3 length equals 15 residues. The germline V gene has CDR1 MRHNA and CDR2 SNTAGT. Trimming left V 4 bases short and J 7 bases short, with 17 bases between. CDR3 amino acids: CASSARQGRGNEQFF. The sequenced CDR3 bases are TGTGCCAGCAGTGCAAGGCAGGGGCGAGGGAATGAG.

This clone has at least ten counts. The CDR3 is cut off 3 residues early in the read; its end comes from the germline J gene. The genes are TRBV20-1 and TRBJ2-5; 9 bases map to TRBD2. The CDR3 runs 15 residues. V was pared by 0 bases and J by 1 base, with 3 bases of the junction left unmatched. CDR1 is DFQATT and CDR2 is SNEGSKA in the germline V gene (reference sequence). CDR3 DNA, as far as it was read: TGCAGTGCTAGAGATCAGACTAGCGGCCAAGAGACC. This codes for CSARDQTSGQET. The full CDR3 sequence reads CSARDQTSGQETQYF.

This clone occurred many times. The observed sequence ends 3 residues before the CDR3 terminus, with the missing tail filled in from the germline J gene. The V and J genes are TRBV2 and TRBJ1-2, with D perhaps TRBD1 (6 bases). From germline, CDR1 is SNHLY and CDR2 FYNNEI. The ends were cut back, 7 bases at V and 0 bases at J, with 12 bases in the middle. This CDR3 region has 14 residues. CDR3 sequence reads: CASIPRQANYGYTF. CDR3 DNA (partial): TGTGCCAGCATACCCCGACAGGCTAACTATGGC.

Many counts were recorded for this clone. This CDR3 is CSARDSGQGAGTGELFF. The CDR3 DNA, read in part, is TGCAGTGCTAGAGATTCGGGACAGGGGGCGGGCACCGGGGAG. This chain joins TRBV20-1 and TRBJ2-2, with 12 bases lining up with TRBD1. The read gets to within 3 residues of the CDR3 end, and the germline J gene fills in the rest. This CDR3 has 17 residues. V was clipped by 0 bases and J by 4 bases; unmatched bases: 6. Germline V gene data show CDR1 as DFQATT and CDR2 as SNEGSKA (reference sequence).

This clone was seen ten or more times. The CDR3 end falls 3 residues outside the read, so it is completed with the germline J gene. The chain couples TRBV6-2 or TRBV6-3 to TRBJ1-2; D call uncertain. The CDR3 runs to 11 residues. Germline CDR1 and CDR2: MNHEY and SVGEGT. CDR3 residues: CASRASEGYTF. The CDR3 bases that were read are TGTGCCAGCAGGGCCTCAGAGGGC.

This clone was counted many times. The CDR3 end falls 3 residues outside the read, so it is completed with the germline J gene. The chain employs TRBV19 and TRBJ2-6; TRBD1 matches at 8 bases. CDR1 is LNHDA and CDR2 is SQIVND in the germline V gene (reference sequence). V lost 5 bases, J lost 0 bases, and 9 bases stayed unmatched. This CDR3 region has 18 residues. The covered CDR3 bases are TGTGCCAGTAGTCCCTCCGGGACAGGTAACTCTGGGGCCAACGTC. Translation gives CASSPSGTGNSGANV. The full-length CDR3 reads as CASSPSGTGNSGANVLTF.

For this clone: The observed sequence ends 3 residues before the CDR3 terminus, with the missing tail filled in from the germline J gene. J is TRBJ2-2 and V is TRBV7-9; perhaps TRBD1 as D (5 bases). The length of the CDR3 is 14 residues. CDR1 is SEHNR, CDR2 FQNEAQ, per germline (reference sequence). Partial CDR3 DNA: TGTGCCAGCAGCTTGGGGCCTGATAATTCACCG. It translates to CASSLGPDNSP. From start to end, the CDR3 is CASSLGPDNSPLFF.

In its sample, this clone was seen many times. Read coverage stops 3 residues before the CDR3 terminus; the germline J gene supplies the remainder. V gene TRBV19 combines with J gene TRBJ2-3; 10 bases line up with TRBD2. V dropped 0 bases and J dropped 5; count of bases not matched to a gene: 5. Germline V gene sequence: CDR1 LNHDA, CDR2 SQIVND (reference sequence). The CDR3 spans 16 residues. CDR3 loop: CASSIDGWTSGDTQYF. The part of the CDR3 DNA that was read is TGTGCCAGTAGTATAGATGGTTGGACTAGCGGAGATACG.

This clone was seen at least ten times. Coverage ceases 3 residues before the CDR3 finishes, and the germline J gene fills in the end. The V and J genes are TRBV5-1 and TRBJ2-7; D is possibly TRBD1 (5 bases). The ends were cut back, 4 bases at V and 2 bases at J, with 19 bases in the middle. This CDR3 spans 16 amino acids. Per the germline V gene, CDR1 is SGHRS and CDR2 is YFSETQ. The CDR3 bases that were read are TGCGCCAGCAGCCTAACGACAGCAACCAGCACCTACGAG. This codes for CASSLTTATSTYE. The CDR3 in full is CASSLTTATSTYEQYF.

In this sample, this clone turned up a few times. The missing CDR3 end, 3 residues past where the read stops, is filled in from the germline J gene. J is TRBJ2-7 and V is TRBV6-2 or TRBV6-3; 9 nucleotides line up with TRBD1. CDR1 and CDR2 from the germline V gene are MNHEY and SVGEGT. Germline trimming cut 8 bases from V and 5 bases from J; bases unmatched to any gene: 13. The CDR3 has 15 amino acids. The CDR3 bases that were read are TGTGCCAGCCGTGTGACCGGGACAGGGAAGAACGAG. Encoded protein: CASRVTGTGKNE. The complete CDR3 reads CASRVTGTGKNEQYF.

Worth noting for this clone: The read finishes 3 residues shy of the CDR3 end, and the germline J gene is used to complete it. The V call is TRBV20-1, the J call TRBJ2-7, with a weak D call TRBD2 (5 bases). CDR3 length: 11 amino acids. V was pared by 5 bases and J by 4 bases, with 9 bases between. CDR1 is DFQATT, CDR2 SNEGSKA, per germline (reference sequence). This CDR3 reads CSAFSGYEQYF. Partial CDR3 DNA: TGCAGTGCTTTTTCGGGGTACGAG.

This clone showed up many times. The read gets to within 3 residues of the CDR3 end, and the germline J gene fills in the rest. This chain links TRBV2 with TRBJ2-5; TRBD2 matches 10 bases. This CDR3 contains 15 residues. Germline CDR1 is SNHLY and CDR2 is FYNNEI. The J segment lost 5 bases and the V segment lost 6 bases, leaving 9 bases of the junction unmatched. The CDR3 sequence is CASRIAGGWWETQYF. The CDR3 DNA, read in part, is TGTGCCAGCAGGATAGCGGGGGGATGGTGGGAGACC.

This clone was found many times. The read falls 3 residues short of the CDR3 end, and the missing part is taken from the germline J gene. The V and J genes are TRBV20-1 and TRBJ2-1, with 8 bases identical to TRBD2. The CDR3 totals 16 residues. Germline V gene data show CDR1 as DFQATT and CDR2 as SNEGSKA (reference sequence). V gave up 0 bases and J gave up 6 bases; unmatched junction bases: 10. The sequenced part of the CDR3 DNA is TGCAGTGCTAGAGATTTTGCGGGAGGAGGAGGCAATGAG. Translated, it gives CSARDFAGGGGNE. The complete CDR3 sequence is CSARDFAGGGGNEQFF.

This clone was seen at least ten times. From the germline J gene comes the end of the CDR3, since the read stops 3 residues before it. The chain couples TRBV5-4 to TRBJ1-2, with D hard to call. This CDR3 contains 15 residues. CDR1 is SGHNT, CDR2 YYREEE, per germline (reference sequence). V lost 2 bases to trimming and J lost 4 bases, with 15 bases between them. The CDR3 is CASSFPGQGPYGYTF. The covered CDR3 bases are TGTGCCAGCAGCTTCCCCGGCCAAGGGCCCTATGGC.